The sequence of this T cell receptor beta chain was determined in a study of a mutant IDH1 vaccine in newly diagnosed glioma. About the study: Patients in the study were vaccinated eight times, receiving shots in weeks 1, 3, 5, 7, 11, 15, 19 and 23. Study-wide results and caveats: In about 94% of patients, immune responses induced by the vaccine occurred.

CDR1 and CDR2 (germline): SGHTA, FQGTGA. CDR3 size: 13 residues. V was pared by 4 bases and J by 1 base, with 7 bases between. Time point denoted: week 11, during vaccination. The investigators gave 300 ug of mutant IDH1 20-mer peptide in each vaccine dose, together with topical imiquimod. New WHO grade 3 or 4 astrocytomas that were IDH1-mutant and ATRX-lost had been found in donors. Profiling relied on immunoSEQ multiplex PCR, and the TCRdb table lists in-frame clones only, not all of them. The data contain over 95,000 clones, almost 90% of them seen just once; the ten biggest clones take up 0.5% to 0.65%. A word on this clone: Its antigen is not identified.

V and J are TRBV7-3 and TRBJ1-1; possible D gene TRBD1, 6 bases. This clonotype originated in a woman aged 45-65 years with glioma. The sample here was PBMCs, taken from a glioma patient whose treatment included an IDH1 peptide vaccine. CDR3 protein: CASSSQGNTEAFF. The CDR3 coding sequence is TGTGCCAGCAGCTCACAGGGGAACACTGAAGCTTTCTTT.